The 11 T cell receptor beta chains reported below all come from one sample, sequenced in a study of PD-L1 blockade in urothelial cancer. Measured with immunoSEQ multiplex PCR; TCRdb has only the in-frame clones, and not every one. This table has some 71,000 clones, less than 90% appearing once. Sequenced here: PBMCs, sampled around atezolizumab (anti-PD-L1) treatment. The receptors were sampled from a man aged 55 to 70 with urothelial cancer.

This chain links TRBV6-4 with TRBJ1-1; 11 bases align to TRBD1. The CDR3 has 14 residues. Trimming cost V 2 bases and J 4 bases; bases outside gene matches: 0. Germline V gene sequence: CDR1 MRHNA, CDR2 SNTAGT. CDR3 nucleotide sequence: TGTGCCAGCAGTGACGGACAGGGGGCCACTGAAGCTTTCTTT. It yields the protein CASSDGQGATEAFF.

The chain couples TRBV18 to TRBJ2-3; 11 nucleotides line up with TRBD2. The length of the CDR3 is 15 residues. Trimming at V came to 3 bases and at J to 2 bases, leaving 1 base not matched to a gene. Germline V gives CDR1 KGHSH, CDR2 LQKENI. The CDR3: CASSPTSGNTDTQYF. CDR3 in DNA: TGTGCCAGCTCACCGACTAGCGGGAACACAGATACGCAGTATTTT.

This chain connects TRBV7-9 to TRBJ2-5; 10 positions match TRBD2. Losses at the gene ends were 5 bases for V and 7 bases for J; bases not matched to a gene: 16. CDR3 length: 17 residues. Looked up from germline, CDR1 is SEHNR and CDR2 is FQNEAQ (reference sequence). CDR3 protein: CASSPAAVAGGPGTQYF. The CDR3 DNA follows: TGTGCCAGCAGCCCGGCAGCGGTAGCGGGGGGTCCGGGGACCCAGTACTTC.

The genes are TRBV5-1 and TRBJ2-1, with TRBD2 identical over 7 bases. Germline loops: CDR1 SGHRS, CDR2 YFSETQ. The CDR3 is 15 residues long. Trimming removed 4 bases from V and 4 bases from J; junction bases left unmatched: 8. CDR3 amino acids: CASSPGGLSYNEQFF. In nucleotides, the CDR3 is TGCGCCAGCAGCCCGGGGGGACTGAGTTACAATGAGCAGTTCTTC.

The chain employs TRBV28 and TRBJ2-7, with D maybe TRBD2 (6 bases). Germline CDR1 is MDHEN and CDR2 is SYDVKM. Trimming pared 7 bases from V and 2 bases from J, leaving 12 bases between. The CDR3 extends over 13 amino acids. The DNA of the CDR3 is TGTGCCAGCAAAGAGCGGGCGACCTACGAGCAGTACTTC. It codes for CASKERATYEQYF.

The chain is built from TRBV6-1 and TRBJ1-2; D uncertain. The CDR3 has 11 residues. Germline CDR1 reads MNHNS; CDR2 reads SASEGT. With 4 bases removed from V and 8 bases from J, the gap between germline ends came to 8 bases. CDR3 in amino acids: CASSAQWGYTF. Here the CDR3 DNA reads TGTGCCAGCAGTGCTCAGTGGGGCTACACCTTC.

CDR3 sequence: CASSLGLAGFSDTQYF. The CDR3 DNA reads TGTGCCAGCAGTCTGGGACTAGCGGGGTTCTCAGATACGCAGTATTTT. This rearrangement joins TRBV9 to TRBJ2-3; TRBD2 agrees at 13 bases. This CDR3 is built from 16 residues. J lost 4 bases, V lost 5 bases, and 7 bases had no gene match. The V gene's germline CDR1 is SGDLS and CDR2 YYNGEE.

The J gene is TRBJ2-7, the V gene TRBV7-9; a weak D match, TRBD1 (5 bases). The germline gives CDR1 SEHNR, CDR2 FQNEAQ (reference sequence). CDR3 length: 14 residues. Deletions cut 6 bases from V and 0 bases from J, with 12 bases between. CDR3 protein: CASSFQGTSYEQYF. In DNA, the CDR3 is TGTGCCAGCAGTTTTCAGGGAACCTCCTACGAGCAGTACTTC.

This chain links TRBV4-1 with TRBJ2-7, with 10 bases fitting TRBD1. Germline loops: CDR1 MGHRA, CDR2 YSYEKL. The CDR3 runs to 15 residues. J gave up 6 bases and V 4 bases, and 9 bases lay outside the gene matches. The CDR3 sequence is CASSRGGQGLSEQYF. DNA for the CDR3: TGCGCCAGCAGCCGAGGGGGACAGGGGTTGAGCGAGCAGTACTTC.

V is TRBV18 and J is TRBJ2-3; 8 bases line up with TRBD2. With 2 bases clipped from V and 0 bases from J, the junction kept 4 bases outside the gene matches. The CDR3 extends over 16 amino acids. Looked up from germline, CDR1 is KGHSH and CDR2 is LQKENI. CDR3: CASSPRQRGSTDTQYF. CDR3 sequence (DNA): TGTGCCAGCTCACCAAGACAGCGGGGGAGCACAGATACGCAGTATTTT.

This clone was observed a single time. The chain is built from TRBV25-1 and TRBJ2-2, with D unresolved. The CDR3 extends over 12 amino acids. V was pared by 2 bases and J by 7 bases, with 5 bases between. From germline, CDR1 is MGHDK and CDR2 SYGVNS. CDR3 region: CASSEPVGELFF. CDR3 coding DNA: TGTGCCAGCAGTGAACCGGTCGGGGAGCTGTTTTTT.